This T cell receptor beta chain comes out of a study of regulatory T cells in long-lasting Graves disease. Study-wide points: Persistent disease samples used TRBV28, TRBJ1-2 and TRBJ2-5 preferentially. Those with persistent disease had in common more public clonotypes (2,741) than new patients (about 970).

This clonotype has only a few counts. Its cognate antigen is unknown. Germline values: CDR1 SGHDT, CDR2 YYEEEE. This CDR3 comprises 17 residues. With 3 bases clipped from V and 7 bases from J, the junction kept 14 bases outside the gene matches. Sample time point: newly diagnosed GD, antithyroid drugs for less than 3 months. The TCR library was prepared using RNA isolated from PBMCs. In building TCR beta libraries, iRepertoire HTBI primers were used together with Arm-PCR of CDR3 regions. TCRdb itself ran the multiplex PCR reads through MiXCR, one entry per CDR3 protein. The sample contains around 500,000 distinct CDR3 sequences, around an eighth of which appear only once. The data also belong to a second study, concerning T cells in Graves' hyperthyroidism and ophthalmopathy. That paper notes: A patient was excluded if there was uncontrolled infection, other autoimmune disease, pregnancy or lactation. Ophthalmopathy was predicted by the model a median of approximately 6 months ahead of onset.

This chain joins TRBV5-6 and TRBJ1-4; 8 positions match TRBD1. The input for sequencing was peripheral blood mononuclear cells (PBMCs), taken at new diagnosis, from a patient treated with antithyroid drugs. The receptor was isolated from a man aged 25 to 40 with Graves disease. The CDR3 protein is CASSSRQGSRRVEKLFF. CDR3 bases: TGTGCCAGCAGCTCTCGACAGGGGTCCAGGCGGGTTGAAAAACTGTTTTTT.